Given below is one T cell receptor (beta chain) in context. This clonotype was recorded many times. What this receptor recognizes is not known. The sample holds no much larger clone one base away, and base qualities are not on file. The source of the sample is a study of regulatory T cells in long-lasting Graves disease (dated by TCRdb to the early 2020s). About the full investigation: Antithyroid drugs had been taken for less than 3 months by newly diagnosed Graves' disease patients. TCR sequencing covered roughly 13 persistent and some 20 newly diagnosed Graves' disease patients, some 35 samples in total. Patients with persistent Graves' disease were compared with patients with newly diagnosed Graves' disease using TCR sequencing and RNA sequencing of peripheral blood. The study was conducted in China and was registered as a clinical trial.

The meaning of the sample's time point label: newly diagnosed GD, antithyroid drugs for less than 3 months. RNA was extracted from PBMCs in TRIzol for both TCR sequencing and RNA sequencing. The diagnosis of Graves' disease followed American Thyroid Association guidelines. The patients came from an endocrinology department in Xi'an, China. From each patient, 7.5 to 9.5 milliliters of peripheral blood was collected into an EDTA anticoagulant tube. Ficoll Paque Plus density gradient separation was used to isolate PBMCs, and no additional T cell sorting was done. RNA quality was checked with an Agilent 2100 Bioanalyzer and agarose gel, and concentration with a NanoDrop 2000. Broader findings and caveats from the paper: Only peripheral blood was studied, because thyroid tissue, the primary lesion, was inaccessible. Only the TCR beta chain was sequenced and analyzed. Patients with persistent disease shared more public clonotypes (around 2,700) than newly diagnosed patients did (approximately 990). The small sample size was acknowledged by the authors as a limitation that may reduce accuracy. Persistent Graves' disease patients showed lower TCR Shannon entropy and fewer highly expanded clones than newly diagnosed patients, suggesting clonal expansion. Persistent disease showed preferential use of TRBV28, TRBJ1-2 and TRBJ2-5, whereas newly diagnosed disease favored TRBV20-1 and TRBJ2-1.

Deletion took 2 bases off V and 5 bases off J, with a span of 12 bases between the germline ends. The CDR3, cysteine through phenylalanine, is 14 amino acids long. Kept here is only the CDR3 DNA, which spans 42 bases and is read in frame from base 1. The library came from multiplex PCR. The sequencer listed for this sample is Illumina HiSeq 4000. iRepertoire HTBI primers and Arm-PCR amplification of CDR3 regions were used to construct TCR beta libraries. Before sequencing, the PCR products underwent gel purification. In the source study's methods: Gene usage analysis of CDR3 amino acid clonotypes relied on the 60 or so TRBV and more than twelve TRBJ segments identified across samples. COPE and FqMerger were used to merge filtered high-quality paired reads into contigs. Contigs were aligned with BLAST to IMGT TRBV, TRBD and TRBJ reference genes, and CDR3 was defined per IMGT. Highly expanded clones were defined as clonotypes with a frequency above 0.1%. Shannon entropy was used to measure repertoire diversity, and the Gini coefficient was used to measure V-J evenness. A clonotype found in more than one individual was treated as public. The raw public reads went through TCRdb reprocessing: fastp at Q25, MiXCR clone calling, in-frame beta chains kept. Entries are consolidated by CDR3 protein sequence, retaining the most common genes and DNA. These V and J calls rely on TCRdb rather than the paper's analysis. The sample data list fewer than 650,000 distinct CDR3 sequences, and about 16% of these were observed just once. 12% of the sample is taken by the ten largest.

These same records also appear under a second study, on T cells in Graves' hyperthyroidism and ophthalmopathy. The second study's authors report: Stable Graves' hyperthyroidism was defined as the absence of progression to ophthalmopathy over 18 months of follow-up. The hyperthyroidism patients were between 18 and 65 years old and newly diagnosed, with a disease duration of less than 2 months. The study excluded patients with uncontrolled infections, other autoimmune diseases, pregnancy or lactation. Diagnoses relied on clinical symptoms, serum thyroxine and TRAb, thyroid ultrasound and orbital computed tomography. A first-round RT-PCR of the TCR CDR3 used the HTBI primer set with the Qiagen OneStep RT-PCR kit. Blood samples also contained most of the expanded thyroid clonotypes (frequency above 0.001), which suggests that blood repertoires may reflect thyroid immune responses. In cross-validation, a model built on a 13 V-J signature told ophthalmopathy apart from stable hyperthyroidism with under 90% sensitivity and around 83% specificity, and in testing the same model reached 80%/75%. During validation, the model predicted progression to ophthalmopathy a median of roughly 7.1 months ahead of onset, with more than 55% sensitivity and more than 72% specificity. A discovery cohort of about a hundred patients, 43 with Graves' ophthalmopathy and about 58 with stable Graves' hyperthyroidism, was used to find distinguishing TCR V-J signatures. An independent validation cohort of fewer than 20 hyperthyroidism patients and some 15 patients who later progressed to ophthalmopathy tested prospective prediction of ophthalmopathy. For training and testing, the approximately 92 patients in the discovery cohort were randomly divided in a 7:3 ratio. Thyroid tissue and blood T-cell repertoires from about six Graves' hyperthyroidism patients were also compared in the study. After sampling, hyperthyroidism patients received methimazole starting at 30 mg daily, and ophthalmopathy patients received high-dose intravenous methylprednisolone. Libraries were constructed in a second round of multiplex PCR, after which size selection and purification were performed. Sequencing of the libraries was done on an Illumina HiSeq2000 using paired-end 100 bp reads. Raw data were processed with SOAPnuke, discarding reads with adapters, uncalled bases, mean Phred below 15, or no exact constant-primer or identifier match. COPE v1.2.5 was used to merge high-quality paired reads, and clonotypes were defined as unique nucleotide sequences. MiTCR v1.1 was used to align clonotypes to the IMGT TRBV, TRBD and TRBJ reference segments. The analysis was restricted to V-J combinations with a frequency above 0.0001, which together covered about 99% of the repertoires. The TCS score was defined as F50 (clonal expansion) divided by E x V (chaos), with BLOSUM62-based TCRdist calculated between CDR3 peptides within each V-J. Welch's t-statistics and random forest reduced 514 V-J features to 13, which were used in a naive Bayes classifier (R e1071). Sample size was not statistically predetermined, and investigators were not blinded to group allocation. TCR Vbeta CDR3 sequencing of 135 peripheral blood samples (more than 40 ophthalmopathy, around 80 hyperthyroidism and around 17 progressor patients) is reported in the paper.

In this chain, TRBV12-3 or TRBV12-4 is recombined with TRBJ1-1; the D region possibly corresponds to TRBD1 (6 bases align). The clonotype comes from a man between 18 and 35 years old with Graves disease. Donor details come from another sample of the same person, matched by shared clones. Sequenced material: peripheral blood mononuclear cells (PBMCs), taken at new diagnosis, from a patient treated with antithyroid drugs. DNA sequence: TGTGCCAGCAGTTTACCTTCAGGGGTGACTGAAGCTTTCTTT. Protein translation: CASSLPSGVTEAFF.